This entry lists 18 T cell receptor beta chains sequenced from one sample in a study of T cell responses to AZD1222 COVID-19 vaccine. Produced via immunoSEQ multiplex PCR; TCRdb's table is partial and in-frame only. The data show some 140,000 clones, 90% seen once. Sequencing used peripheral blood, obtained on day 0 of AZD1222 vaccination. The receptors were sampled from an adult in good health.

The CDR3 protein is CASRPDTGATEAFF. CDR3 DNA: TGTGCCAGCCGCCCCGACACAGGGGCCACTGAAGCTTTCTTT. V and J are TRBV7-3 and TRBJ1-1, with 7 bases identical to TRBD1. Germline CDR1 SGHTA, CDR2 FQGTGA. The CDR3 contains 14 residues. Unmatched junction bases numbered 10, after V lost 8 bases and J lost 4 bases.

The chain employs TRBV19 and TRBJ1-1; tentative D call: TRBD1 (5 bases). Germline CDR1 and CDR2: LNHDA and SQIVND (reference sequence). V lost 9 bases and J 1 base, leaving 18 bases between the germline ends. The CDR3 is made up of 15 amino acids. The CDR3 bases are TGTGCCAGCACCAACCCCCCGGGGGGGAACACTGAAGCTTTCTTT. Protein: CASTNPPGGNTEAFF.

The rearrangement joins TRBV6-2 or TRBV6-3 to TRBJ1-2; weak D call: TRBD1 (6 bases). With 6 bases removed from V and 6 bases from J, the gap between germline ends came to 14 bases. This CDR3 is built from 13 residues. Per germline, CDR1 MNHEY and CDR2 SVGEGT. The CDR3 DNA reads TGTGCCAGCAGCCCGGACAGATCAAATGGCTACACCTTC. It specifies CASSPDRSNGYTF.

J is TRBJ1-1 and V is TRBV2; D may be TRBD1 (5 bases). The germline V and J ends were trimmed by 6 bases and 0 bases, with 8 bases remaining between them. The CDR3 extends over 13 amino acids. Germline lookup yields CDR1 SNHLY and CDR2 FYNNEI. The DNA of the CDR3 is TGTGCCAGCAGAGGACAAATGAACACTGAAGCTTTCTTT. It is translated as CASRGQMNTEAFF.

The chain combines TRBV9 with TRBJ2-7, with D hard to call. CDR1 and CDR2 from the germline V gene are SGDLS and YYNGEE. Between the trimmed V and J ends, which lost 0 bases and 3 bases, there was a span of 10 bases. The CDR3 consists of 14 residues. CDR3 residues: CASSVDGGNYEQYF. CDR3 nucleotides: TGTGCCAGCAGCGTAGATGGTGGGAACTACGAGCAGTACTTC.

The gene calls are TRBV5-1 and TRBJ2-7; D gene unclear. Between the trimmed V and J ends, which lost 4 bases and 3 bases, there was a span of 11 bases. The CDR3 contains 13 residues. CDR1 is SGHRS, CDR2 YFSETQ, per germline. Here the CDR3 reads CASSPMWIYEQYF. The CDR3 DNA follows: TGCGCCAGCAGCCCCATGTGGATCTACGAGCAGTACTTC.

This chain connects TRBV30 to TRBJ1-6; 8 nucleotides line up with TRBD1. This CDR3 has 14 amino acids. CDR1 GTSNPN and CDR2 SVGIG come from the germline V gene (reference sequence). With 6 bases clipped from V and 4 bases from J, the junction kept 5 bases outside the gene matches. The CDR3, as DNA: TGTGCCTGCCAGGGGGCTCTATATAATTCACCCCTCCACTTT. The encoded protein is CACQGALYNSPLHF.

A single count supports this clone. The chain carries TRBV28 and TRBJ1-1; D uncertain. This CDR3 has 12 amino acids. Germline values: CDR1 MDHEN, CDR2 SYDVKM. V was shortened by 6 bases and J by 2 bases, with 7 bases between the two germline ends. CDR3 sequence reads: CASSPLNTEAFF. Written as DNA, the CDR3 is TGTGCCAGCAGCCCCCTAAACACTGAAGCTTTCTTT.

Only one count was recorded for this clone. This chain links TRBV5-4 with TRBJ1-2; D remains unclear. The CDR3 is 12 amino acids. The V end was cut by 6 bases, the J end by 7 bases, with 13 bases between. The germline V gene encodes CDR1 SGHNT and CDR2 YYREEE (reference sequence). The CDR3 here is CASTPEVGGYTF. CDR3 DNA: TGTGCCAGCACCCCGGAGGTTGGTGGCTACACCTTC. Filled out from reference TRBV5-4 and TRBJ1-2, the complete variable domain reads ETGVTQSPTHLIKTRGQQVTLRCSSQSGHNTVSWYQQALGQGPQFIFQYYREEENGRGNFPPRFSGLQFPNYSSELNVNALELDDSALYLCASTPEVGGYTFGSGTRLTVV.

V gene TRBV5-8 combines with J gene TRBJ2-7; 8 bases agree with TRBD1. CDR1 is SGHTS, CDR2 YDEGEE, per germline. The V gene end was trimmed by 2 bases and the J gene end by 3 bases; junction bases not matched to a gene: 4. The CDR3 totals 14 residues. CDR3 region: CASSFRGRIYEQYF. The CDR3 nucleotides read TGTGCCAGCAGCTTCAGGGGGCGTATCTACGAGCAGTACTTC.

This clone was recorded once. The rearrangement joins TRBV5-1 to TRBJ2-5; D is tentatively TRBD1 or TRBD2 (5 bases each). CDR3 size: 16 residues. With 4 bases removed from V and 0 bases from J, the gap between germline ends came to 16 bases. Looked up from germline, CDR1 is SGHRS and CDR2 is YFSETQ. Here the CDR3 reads CASSHRGLTNQETQYF. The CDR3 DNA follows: TGCGCCAGCAGCCACCGGGGCCTAACTAACCAAGAGACCCAGTACTTC.

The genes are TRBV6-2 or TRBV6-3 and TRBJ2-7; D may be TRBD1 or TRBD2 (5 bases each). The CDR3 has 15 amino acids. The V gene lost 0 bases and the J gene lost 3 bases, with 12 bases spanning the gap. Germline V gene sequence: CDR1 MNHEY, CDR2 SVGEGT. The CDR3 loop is CASSYSTGTHYEQYF. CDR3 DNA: TGTGCCAGCAGTTACTCGACCGGGACCCACTACGAGCAGTACTTC.

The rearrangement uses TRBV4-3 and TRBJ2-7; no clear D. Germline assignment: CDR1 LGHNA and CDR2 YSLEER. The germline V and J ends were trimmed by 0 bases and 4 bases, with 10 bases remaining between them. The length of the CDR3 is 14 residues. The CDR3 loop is CASSQDQQKYEQYF. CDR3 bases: TGCGCCAGCAGCCAAGATCAACAGAAGTACGAGCAGTACTTC.

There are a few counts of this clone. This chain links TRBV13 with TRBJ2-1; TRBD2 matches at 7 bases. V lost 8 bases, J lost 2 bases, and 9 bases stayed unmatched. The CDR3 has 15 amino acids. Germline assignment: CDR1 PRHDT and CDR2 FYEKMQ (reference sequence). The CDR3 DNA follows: TGTGCCAGCGAACTCCGGGGGGTCACCTACAATGAGCAGTTCTTC. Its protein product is CASELRGVTYNEQFF. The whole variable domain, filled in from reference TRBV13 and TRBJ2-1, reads AAGVIQSPRHLIKEKRETATLKCYPIPRHDTVYWYQQGPGQDPQFLISFYEKMQSDKGSIPDRFSAQQFSDYHSELNMSSLELGDSALYFCASELRGVTYNEQFFGPGTRLTVL.

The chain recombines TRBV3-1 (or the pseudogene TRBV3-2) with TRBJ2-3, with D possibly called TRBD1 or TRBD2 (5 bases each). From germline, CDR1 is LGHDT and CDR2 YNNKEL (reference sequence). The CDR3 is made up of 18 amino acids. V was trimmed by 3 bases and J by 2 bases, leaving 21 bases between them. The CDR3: CASSQGPSWDESTDTQYF. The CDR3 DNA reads TGTGCCAGCAGCCAGGGCCCCAGTTGGGACGAATCCACAGATACGCAGTATTTT.

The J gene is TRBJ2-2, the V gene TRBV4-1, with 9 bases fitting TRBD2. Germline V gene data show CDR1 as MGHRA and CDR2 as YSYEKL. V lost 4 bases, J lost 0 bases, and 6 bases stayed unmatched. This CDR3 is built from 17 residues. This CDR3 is CASSPRGLASNTGELFF. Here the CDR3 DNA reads TGCGCCAGCAGCCCCCGGGGACTAGCTTCGAACACCGGGGAGCTGTTTTTT.

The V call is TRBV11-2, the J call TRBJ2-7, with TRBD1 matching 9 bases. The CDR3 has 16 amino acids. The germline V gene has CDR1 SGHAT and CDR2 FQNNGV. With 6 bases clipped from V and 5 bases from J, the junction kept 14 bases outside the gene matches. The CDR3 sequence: CASRFRGQGIVHEQYF. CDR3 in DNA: TGTGCCAGCAGATTCAGGGGACAGGGAATTGTCCACGAGCAGTACTTC.

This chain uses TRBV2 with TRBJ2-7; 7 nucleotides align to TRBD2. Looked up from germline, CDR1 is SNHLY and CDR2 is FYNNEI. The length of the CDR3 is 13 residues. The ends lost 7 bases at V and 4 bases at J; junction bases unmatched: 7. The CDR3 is CASTSGTLYEQYF. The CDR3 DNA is TGTGCCAGCACCAGCGGGACCTTGTACGAGCAGTACTTC.